The 6 T cell receptor beta chains below all came from one sample that was sequenced in a study of PD-1 blockade in classical Hodgkin lymphoma (TCRdb year 2020). The library was made by the immunoSEQ multiplex PCR assay. TCRdb limited this immuneACCESS table to in-frame rearrangements with V and J called. A share of clones is missing; checked studies link under half to unresolved V genes, and the rest is unexplained. A total of roughly 30,000 clones appear in this sample, about four fifths of them only once. The ten largest account for about 18% of the sample. Reading the label with the study, this specimen's time point is: cycle 4 day 1 (C4D1), after six to seven weeks of nivolumab. Relapse after autologous stem cell transplantation had occurred in all trial patients, and cohorts A, B and C were distinguished by prior brentuximab vedotin exposure. The sample consisted of peripheral blood mononuclear cells (PBMCs), taken before the fourth cycle of nivolumab. Receptors were obtained from a human donor with classical Hodgkin lymphoma.

The genes are TRBV29-1 and TRBJ1-5, with D perhaps matching TRBD1 (5 bases). This CDR3 is built from 13 residues. With 4 bases removed from V and 6 bases from J, the gap between germline ends came to 13 bases. CDR1 SQVTM and CDR2 ANQGSEA come from the germline V gene. Written as DNA, the CDR3 is TGCAGCGTTGTGGGGGGGATTGGTCAGCCCCAGCATTTT. Amino acids: CSVVGGIGQPQHF.

The chain joins TRBV6-1 to TRBJ2-7; D is perhaps TRBD2 (5 bases). The CDR3 sequence is 14 residues long. In germline, CDR1 is MNHNS, CDR2 SASEGT. Between the trimmed V and J ends, which lost 6 bases and 7 bases, there was a span of 19 bases. The CDR3, as DNA: TGTGCCAGCAGAGAGGAGGCGGGTTCAGGAGAGCAGTACTTC. Its translation: CASREEAGSGEQYF.

The chain recombines TRBV7-2 with TRBJ1-5; D gene ambiguous. This CDR3 has 14 residues. Germline CDR1 reads SGHTA; CDR2 reads FQGNSA. Trimming removed 2 bases at V and 4 bases at J, with 9 bases between. The CDR3: CASSLSPGNQPQHF. CDR3 coding DNA: TGTGCCAGCAGCTTATCTCCGGGAAATCAGCCCCAGCATTTT.

The CDR3 DNA reads TGTGCCAGCAGCGTAGCTCTAGCGAGAAGGGACACCGGGGAGCTGTTTTTT. It codes for CASSVALARRDTGELFF. V gene TRBV9 combines with J gene TRBJ2-2; tentative D call: TRBD2 (6 bases). V was trimmed by 0 bases and J by 3 bases, leaving 15 bases between them. CDR1 and CDR2 from the germline V gene are SGDLS and YYNGEE. The CDR3 has 17 residues.

The chain combines TRBV19 with TRBJ2-5, with D perhaps being TRBD1 or TRBD2 (5 bases each). The CDR3 has 13 residues. Germline CDR1 is LNHDA and CDR2 is SQIVND (reference sequence). With 5 bases removed from V and 5 bases from J, the gap between germline ends came to 12 bases. The CDR3 spells CASSWMWGETQYF. The CDR3 coding sequence is TGTGCCAGTAGTTGGATGTGGGGGGAGACCCAGTACTTC. The entire variable domain, with the rest obtained from reference TRBV19 and TRBJ2-5, is as follows: DGGITQSPKYLFRKEGQNVTLSCEQNLNHDAMYWYRQDPGQGLRLIYYSQIVNDFQKGDIAEGYSVSREKKESFPLTVTSAQKNPTAFYLCASSWMWGETQYFGPGTRLLVL.

V is TRBV5-4 and J is TRBJ1-2; D is uncertain. V dropped 1 base and J dropped 4 bases, with 11 bases sitting between them. Per the germline V gene, CDR1 is SGHNT and CDR2 is YYREEE (reference sequence). The CDR3 totals 14 residues. The CDR3 sequence is CASSLPGAAYGYTF. CDR3 nucleotides: TGTGCCAGCAGCTTGCCGGGCGCGGCCTATGGCTACACCTTC.